This entry lists 6 T cell receptor beta chains sequenced from one sample in a study of beta chain features in type 1 diabetes. Findings and caveats of the study: TCRB CDR3s were moderately but significantly shorter in Type 1 diabetes patients in all four CD4+ subsets.

cDNA synthesis used the whole RNA isolate, giving expressed TCRB sequences. The protocol was immunoSEQ multiplex PCR, while the TCRdb copy is restricted to in-frame clones and leaves out a portion. This sample has 120,000 or so clones; approximately 15% occur once, and the top ten carry 2% to 3%. These TCRs' antigens remain unknown. Material for sequencing was central memory CD4+ T cells from blood. These receptors came from a man between 18 and 35 years old with type 1 diabetes.

The chain joins TRBV7-9 to TRBJ1-1, with D unclear. The germline V gene has CDR1 SEHNR and CDR2 FQNEAQ (reference sequence). The CDR3 is made up of 12 amino acids. The germline V and J ends were trimmed by 5 bases and 5 bases, with 9 bases remaining between them. CDR3 sequence (DNA): TGTGCCAGCAGCAGAGACTGGACTGAAGCTTTCTTT. Protein sequence: CASSRDWTEAFF.

CDR3 region: CASSEGQFNEQFF. The CDR3 DNA follows: TGTGCCAGCAGTGAAGGGCAGTTTAATGAGCAGTTCTTC. The chain recombines TRBV2 with TRBJ2-1; D gene ambiguous. This CDR3 contains 13 residues. Trimming removed 1 base from V and 7 bases from J, with 8 bases in between. Germline CDR1 and CDR2: SNHLY and FYNNEI.

The CDR3 protein is CASSSYRSYEQYF. The CDR3 DNA follows: TGTGCCAGCAGTTCGTACAGGTCCTACGAGCAGTACTTC. The V call is TRBV7-6, the J call TRBJ2-7; tentatively, D is TRBD1 (5 bases). The CDR3 extends over 13 amino acids. Germline-derived CDR1 and CDR2 are SGHVS and FNYEAQ. The V end was cut by 6 bases, the J end by 1 base, with 10 bases between.

This sequence joins TRBV29-1 and TRBJ1-2; TRBD1 matches at 9 bases. In germline, CDR1 is SQVTM, CDR2 ANQGSEA. After removal of 4 bases from V and 4 bases from J, the junction contained 10 bases not matched to a gene. This CDR3 comprises 15 residues. DNA for the CDR3: TGCAGCGTTGGGGTAAGGGACAGGGCCTTCTATGGCTACACCTTC. It specifies CSVGVRDRAFYGYTF.

This sequence joins TRBV11-1 and TRBJ1-5; D is unclear. V lost 5 bases to trimming and J lost 3 bases, with 14 bases between them. The CDR3 is made up of 15 amino acids. The germline V gene encodes CDR1 SGHAT and CDR2 FQDESV (reference sequence). CDR3 in DNA: TGTGCCAGCAGCAGCGGCCGCAGTGACAATCAGCCCCAGCATTTT. Encoded protein: CASSSGRSDNQPQHF. The full variable domain, with the rest looked up from reference TRBV11-1 and TRBJ1-5, is EAEVAQSPRYKITEKSQAVAFWCDPISGHATLYWYRQILGQGPELLVQFQDESVVDDSQLPKDRFSAERLKGVDSTLKIQPAELGDSAMYLCASSSGRSDNQPQHFGDGTRLSIL.

This clone occurred many times. V and J are TRBV23-1 and TRBJ1-5, with 7 positions matching TRBD1. TRBV23-1 is reported as an ORF; its role is uncertain. V dropped 6 bases and J dropped 4; count of bases not matched to a gene: 3. The CDR3 covers 13 residues. In DNA, the CDR3 is TGCGCCAGCAGACAGACAGGGAATCAGCCCCAGCATTTT. This gives the protein CASRQTGNQPQHF.